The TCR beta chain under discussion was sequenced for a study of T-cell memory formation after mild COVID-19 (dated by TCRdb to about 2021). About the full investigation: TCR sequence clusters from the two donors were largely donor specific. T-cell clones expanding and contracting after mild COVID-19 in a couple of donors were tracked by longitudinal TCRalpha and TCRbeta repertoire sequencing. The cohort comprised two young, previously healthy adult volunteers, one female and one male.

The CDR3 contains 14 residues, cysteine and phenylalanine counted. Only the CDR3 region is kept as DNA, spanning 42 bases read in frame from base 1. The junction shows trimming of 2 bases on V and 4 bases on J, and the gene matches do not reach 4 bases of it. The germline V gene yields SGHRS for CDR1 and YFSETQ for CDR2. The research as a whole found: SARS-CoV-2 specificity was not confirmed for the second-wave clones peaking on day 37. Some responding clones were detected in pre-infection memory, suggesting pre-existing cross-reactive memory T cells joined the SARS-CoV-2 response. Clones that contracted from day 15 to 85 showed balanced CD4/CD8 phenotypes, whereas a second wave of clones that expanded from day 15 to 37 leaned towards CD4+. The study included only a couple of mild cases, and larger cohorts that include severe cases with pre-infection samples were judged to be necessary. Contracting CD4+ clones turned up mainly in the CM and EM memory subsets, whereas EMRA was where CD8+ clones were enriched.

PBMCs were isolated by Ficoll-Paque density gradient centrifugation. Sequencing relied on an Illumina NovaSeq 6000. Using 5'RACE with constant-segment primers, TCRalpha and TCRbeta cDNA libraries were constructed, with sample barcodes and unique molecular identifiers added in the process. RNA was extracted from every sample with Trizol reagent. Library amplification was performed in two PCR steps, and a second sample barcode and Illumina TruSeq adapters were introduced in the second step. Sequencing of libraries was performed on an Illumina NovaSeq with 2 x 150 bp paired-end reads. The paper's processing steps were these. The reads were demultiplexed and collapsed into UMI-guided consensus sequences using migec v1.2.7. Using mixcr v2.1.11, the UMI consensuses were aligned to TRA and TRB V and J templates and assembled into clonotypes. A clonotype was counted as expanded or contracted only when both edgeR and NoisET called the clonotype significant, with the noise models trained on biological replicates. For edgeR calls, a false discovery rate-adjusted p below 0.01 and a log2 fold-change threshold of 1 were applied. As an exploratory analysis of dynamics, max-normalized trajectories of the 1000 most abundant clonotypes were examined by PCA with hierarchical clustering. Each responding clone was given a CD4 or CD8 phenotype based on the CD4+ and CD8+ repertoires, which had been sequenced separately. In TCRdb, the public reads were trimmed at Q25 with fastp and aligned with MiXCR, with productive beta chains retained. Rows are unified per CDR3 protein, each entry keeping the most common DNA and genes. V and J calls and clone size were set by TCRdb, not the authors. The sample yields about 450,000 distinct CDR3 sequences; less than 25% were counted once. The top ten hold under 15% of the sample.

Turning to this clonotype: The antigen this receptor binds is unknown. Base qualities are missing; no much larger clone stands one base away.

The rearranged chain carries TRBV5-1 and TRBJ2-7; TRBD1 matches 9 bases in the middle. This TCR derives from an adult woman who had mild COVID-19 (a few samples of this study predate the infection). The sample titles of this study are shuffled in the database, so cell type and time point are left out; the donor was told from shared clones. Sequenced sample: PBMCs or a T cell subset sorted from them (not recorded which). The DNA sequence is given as TGCGCCAGCAGCTTAAAACAGGGGGCGTACGAGCAGTACTTC. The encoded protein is CASSLKQGAYEQYF.